This is a list of T cell receptor beta chains from one sample in a study of graft-versus-host responses after intestinal transplantation. These receptors are not linked to any known antigen. Profiled with immunoSEQ multiplex PCR; TCRdb holds only in-frame clones, not every one. Altogether 90,000 to 150,000 clones are present, roughly 91% being singletons, with the ten largest covering about 0.11%. Material: unstimulated CD4+ T cells sorted from spleen or lymph node cells, obtained before intestinal transplant. The receptor source for this set is a human donor who received an intestinal transplant. Each CDR3 is given with its conserved first and last residue. Fields, in order: J gene, V gene, D gene, clone size, CDR3 length, CDR3 protein, CDR3 DNA. D genes are given only for firm matches. Clone size is shown for a subset of rows, as once, few, many or a class of expanded clone.

J gene: TRBJ1-5; V gene: TRBV19; D gene: .; clone size: .; CDR3 length: 14; CDR3 protein: CASSIEQGWQPQHF; CDR3 DNA: TGTGCCAGTAGTATAGAGCAGGGATGGCAGCCCCAGCATTTT
J gene: TRBJ1-4; V gene: TRBV5-1; D gene: .; clone size: .; CDR3 length: 14; CDR3 protein: CASSLDRTNEKLFF; CDR3 DNA: TGCGCCAGCAGCCTTGACAGAACTAATGAAAAACTGTTTTTT
J gene: TRBJ2-1; V gene: TRBV13; D gene: TRBD2; clone size: .; CDR3 length: 17; CDR3 protein: CASSLRGLAGGRNEQFF; CDR3 DNA: TGTGCCAGCAGCCTTCGGGGACTAGCGGGAGGTCGCAATGAGCAGTTCTTC
J gene: TRBJ2-1; V gene: TRBV11-3; D gene: TRBD1; clone size: .; CDR3 length: 16; CDR3 protein: CASSLTGTGRLNEQFF; CDR3 DNA: TGTGCCAGCAGCTTGACCGGGACAGGGCGTTTGAATGAGCAGTTCTTC
J gene: TRBJ2-1; V gene: TRBV4-2; D gene: .; clone size: .; CDR3 length: 15; CDR3 protein: CASSQAWGPPDEQFF; CDR3 DNA: TGTGCCAGCAGCCAGGCCTGGGGGCCCCCTGATGAGCAGTTCTTC
J gene: TRBJ1-5; V gene: TRBV30; D gene: .; clone size: .; CDR3 length: 14; CDR3 protein: CAWSGPAAIQPQHF; CDR3 DNA: TGTGCCTGGAGTGGTCCTGCGGCGATTCAGCCCCAGCATTTT
J gene: TRBJ2-6; V gene: TRBV11-3; D gene: TRBD1; clone size: once; CDR3 length: 17; CDR3 protein: CASSQGAGTDGANVLTF; CDR3 DNA: TGTGCCAGCAGCCAGGGGGCAGGTACGGACGGGGCCAACGTCCTGACTTTC
J gene: TRBJ2-2; V gene: TRBV10-3; D gene: TRBD2; clone size: once; CDR3 length: 17; CDR3 protein: CAIRGTSGRMNTGELFF; CDR3 DNA: TGTGCCATCAGGGGGACTAGCGGGAGGATGAACACCGGGGAGCTGTTTTTT
J gene: TRBJ2-7; V gene: TRBV11-2; D gene: TRBD2; clone size: .; CDR3 length: 15; CDR3 protein: CASRSSGRPSYEQYF; CDR3 DNA: TGCGCCAGCAGATCCAGCGGGAGGCCCTCCTACGAGCAGTACTTC
J gene: TRBJ2-5; V gene: TRBV5-1; D gene: .; clone size: .; CDR3 length: 11; CDR3 protein: CASSNERAQYF; CDR3 DNA: TGCGCCAGCAGCAACGAGCGGGCCCAGTACTTC